This record concerns one T cell receptor beta chain sequence. Its cognate antigen is unknown. These data originate in a study of T cell responses to AZD1222 COVID-19 vaccine. The V and J ends lost 3 bases and 7 bases respectively, with 16 bases between them. The CDR3 covers 14 residues. CDR1 is GTSNPN and CDR2 is SVGIG in the germline V gene (reference sequence). The study's findings and limits: Recipients of AZD1222 seropositive at baseline numbered only 6 or 7. Across the whole spike, CD4 TCRs peaked at regions 160-218 and 743-854. Spike-specific TCR breadth and depth were elevated following two AZD1222 doses. Clonal diversity may have been underestimated, and the donors were mostly white British, with more females than males.

The data were produced by immunoSEQ multiplex PCR, yet TCRdb's version contains in-frame clones alone and is incomplete. The repertoire has 90,000 to 120,000 clones, about 90% of them found once; the top ten carry approximately 8.9%. The starting material was peripheral blood, obtained 28 days after the second AZD1222 dose. This receptor was obtained from an adult who received the AZD1222 COVID-19 vaccine. The chain links TRBV30 to TRBJ1-5; tentative D call: TRBD1 (6 bases). As DNA, the CDR3 is TGTGCCTGGAGAGAACAGGGAGGGGGACAGCCCCAGCATTTT. It translates to CAWREQGGGQPQHF.